The source of this T cell receptor (beta chain) is a study of control samples from healthy donors and cancer patients. Repertoires were generated with immunoSEQ multiplex PCR, while TCRdb's copy carries only in-frame clones and drops some. Counted here are about 130,000 clones, around 96% occurring once; the ten biggest clones make up 3.6%. Material for sequencing was blood. This TCR came from a man aged 30 to 45 in good health.

The chain's CDR3 is CAWSDSYEQYF. The CDR3 coding sequence is TGTGCCTGGAGTGATTCCTACGAGCAGTACTTC. The rearrangement uses TRBV30 and TRBJ2-7; the D is unclear. The CDR3 loop spans 11 amino acids. Trimming removed 1 base from V and 1 base from J, with 2 bases in between. Germline assignment: CDR1 GTSNPN and CDR2 SVGIG (reference sequence).